The next 28 T cell receptor beta chains were all read from a single sample in a study of CXCR3-negative and CXCR3-positive naive CD8 T cells. 5' RACE with UMI labels generated the TRB cDNA libraries. TCRdb re-analyzed the 5' RACE reads; it lists each CDR3 protein once, without DNA. This sample lists tens of thousands of distinct CDR3 sequences; its ten largest clones have roughly 8.4%. The sample was memory CD8+ T cells from blood. The receptors derive from a human donor in good health. Some clones in this sample may be carry-over from other donors' samples.

This chain links TRBV12-3 or TRBV12-4 with TRBJ2-2; the D gene TCRdb calls, TRBD2, cannot be checked with no DNA. CDR3 size: 19 residues. The CDR3 sequence: CASSSGTSSPLSNTGELFF.

Measured by frequency, this clonotype is medium-sized. V and J are TRBV7-2 and TRBJ2-7; no DNA is available, so the TRBD2 call from TCRdb remains unchecked. Germline V CDR1 and CDR2: SGHTA, FQGNSA. The CDR3 is 17 amino acids. CDR3 residues: CASSETSGVLEEYEQYF.

V gene TRBV20-1 combines with J gene TRBJ1-2; TCRdb outputs TRBD1, but without DNA this stays unchecked. Germline V gives CDR1 DFQATT, CDR2 SNEGSKA (reference sequence). The CDR3 extends over 15 amino acids. CDR3 sequence: CSARAGGGADYGYTF.

This clonotype is medium-sized (0.01 to 0.1%) by frequency. CDR3 residues: CASNRGYNNEQFF. The rearrangement uses TRBV5-1 and TRBJ2-1. The germline V gene encodes CDR1 SGHRS and CDR2 YFSETQ. The CDR3 runs to 13 residues.

The J gene is TRBJ2-3, the V gene TRBV20-1; the D gene TCRdb calls, TRBD2, cannot be checked with no DNA. The CDR3 has 13 amino acids. CDR1 and CDR2 from the germline V gene are DFQATT and SNEGSKA (reference sequence). CDR3 protein: CSAVSGARDTQYF.

The chain has TRBV7-2 and TRBJ2-7; the TCRdb D gene call, TRBD1, has no DNA to confirm it. Germline CDR1 is SGHTA and CDR2 is FQGNSA. The CDR3 has 15 amino acids. CDR3 loop: CASSLTVGGQGEQYF. The whole variable domain, filled in from reference TRBV7-2 and TRBJ2-7, reads GAGVSQSPSNKVTEKGKDVELRCDPISGHTALYWYRQSLGQGLEFLIYFQGNSAPDKSGLPSDRFSAERTGGSVSTLTIQRTQQEDSAVYLCASSLTVGGQGEQYFGPGTRLTVT.

This chain's CDR3 is CASRGSNTGELFF. The chain employs TRBV2 and TRBJ2-2. The germline CDR1 and CDR2 sequences are SNHLY and FYNNEI. The CDR3 loop spans 13 amino acids.

The genes are TRBV7-9 and TRBJ2-3; no DNA is available, so the TRBD1 call from TCRdb remains unchecked. Germline lookup yields CDR1 SEHNR and CDR2 FQNEAQ (reference sequence). The CDR3 spans 13 residues. CDR3 amino acids: CASKDSGVNTQYF.

This sequence joins TRBV7-2 and TRBJ1-4. CDR1 SGHTA and CDR2 FQGNSA come from the germline V gene. CDR3 length equals 12 residues. The CDR3 region is CASSLGRQKLFF.

This chain connects TRBV12-5 to TRBJ1-2; absent DNA, TCRdb's TRBD1 call cannot be checked. The CDR3 is 14 amino acids. The V gene's germline CDR1 is LGHNT and CDR2 FRNRAP. CDR3 amino acids: CASGLEGSLLGYTF.

The rearrangement links TRBV29-1 to TRBJ2-5; TCRdb reports TRBD2, a call that lacks DNA to check it against. The CDR3 runs to 15 residues. Germline-derived CDR1 and CDR2 are SQVTM and ANQGSEA. CDR3 in amino acids: CSSRSRAGGRETQYF.

This clonotype registers medium-sized by frequency. This chain connects TRBV4-2 to TRBJ1-2; TCRdb reports TRBD1, a call that lacks DNA to check it against. The length of the CDR3 is 18 residues. Per germline, CDR1 LGHNA and CDR2 YNFKEQ. CDR3 sequence reads: CASSQDLYSSGLNDGYTF.

CDR3 residues: CASSQATGVNYGYTF. J is TRBJ1-2 and V is TRBV4-2; as DNA is missing, the TRBD1 call by TCRdb cannot be tested. Germline values: CDR1 LGHNA, CDR2 YNFKEQ. The CDR3 contains 15 residues.

The CDR3 sequence: CASSYAAGGTDTQYF. V usage is TRBV6-5 and J usage is TRBJ2-3; absent DNA, TCRdb's TRBD2 call cannot be checked. Germline V gives CDR1 MNHEY, CDR2 SVGAGI. The CDR3 length is 15 residues.

The chain combines TRBV2 with TRBJ2-1; absent DNA, TCRdb's TRBD2 call cannot be checked. Looked up from germline, CDR1 is SNHLY and CDR2 is FYNNEI. This CDR3 has 19 amino acids. CDR3: CASSEMSLAGGHDDNEQFF.

This chain's CDR3 is CASSLIQGPTDTQYF. V usage is TRBV7-8 and J usage is TRBJ2-3; TCRdb indicates TRBD2, and absent DNA this call remains unverified. This CDR3 spans 15 amino acids. Germline CDR1 and CDR2: SGHVS and FQNEAQ.

The rearrangement uses TRBV7-9 and TRBJ2-7; no DNA is available, so the TRBD1 call from TCRdb remains unchecked. Germline CDR1 SEHNR, CDR2 FQNEAQ (reference sequence). The length of the CDR3 is 14 residues. The CDR3 protein is CASSGTGGTPEQYF.

The V gene is TRBV6-2 or TRBV6-3, the J gene TRBJ2-4. There are 12 residues in the CDR3. Germline-derived CDR1 and CDR2 are MNHEY and SVGEGT. The CDR3 loop reads CASSYQGNIQYF.

This CDR3 reads CASSPTKGNTEAFF. This sequence joins TRBV12-3 or TRBV12-4 and TRBJ1-1. There are 14 residues in the CDR3.

The rearrangement links TRBV7-8 to TRBJ2-7; absent DNA, TCRdb's TRBD2 call cannot be checked. Germline lookup yields CDR1 SGHVS and CDR2 FQNEAQ. The CDR3 runs 15 residues. The chain's CDR3 is CASSSATDTSYEQYF.

The chain carries TRBV20-1 and TRBJ2-7; there is no DNA to check the TCRdb D call of TRBD1. The germline V gene has CDR1 DFQATT and CDR2 SNEGSKA (reference sequence). This CDR3 region has 13 residues. The CDR3 region is CSARDGGNYEQYF.

This rearrangement joins TRBV29-1 to TRBJ2-3; lacking DNA, the TRBD2 call made by TCRdb goes unchecked. CDR1 is SQVTM, CDR2 ANQGSEA, per germline. This CDR3 has 16 amino acids. The CDR3 here is CSVEGTSGGITDTQYF.

The chain carries TRBV7-9 and TRBJ1-1. This CDR3 comprises 15 residues. In germline, CDR1 is SEHNR, CDR2 FQNEAQ (reference sequence). CDR3: CASSRTVVGNTEAFF.

The genes are TRBV20-1 and TRBJ2-1; the TCRdb call, TRBD2, lacks DNA for checking. The CDR3 has 14 amino acids. Germline CDR1 and CDR2: DFQATT and SNEGSKA (reference sequence). This chain's CDR3 is CSAGGLAEVNEQFF.

The chain is built from TRBV29-1 and TRBJ2-1; the TCRdb D gene call, TRBD2, has no DNA to confirm it. Germline loops: CDR1 SQVTM, CDR2 ANQGSEA. CDR3 size: 14 residues. The CDR3 loop is CSAGPLRYYNEQFF.

The chain couples TRBV12-3 or TRBV12-4 to TRBJ2-1. This CDR3 spans 17 amino acids. CDR3 protein: CASSLHRDAFRYNEQFF.

The chain uses TRBV29-1 and TRBJ1-1. This CDR3 contains 12 residues. Germline CDR1 is SQVTM and CDR2 is ANQGSEA. The CDR3 protein is CSVRSLNTEAFF.

The V and J genes are TRBV4-3 and TRBJ2-1; the TRBD1 assignment by TCRdb is unverifiable without DNA. The CDR3 length is 16 residues. The germline V gene has CDR1 LGHNA and CDR2 YSLEER. The CDR3 protein is CASSHPGAGGWNEQFF.